The present T cell receptor beta chain was sequenced within a study of cytomegalovirus exposure and HLA in healthy donors. Study findings and constraints: Some V segments could not be told apart, so they were left out, TRBV6-2 and TRBV6-3 among them.

Concerning this clone itself: The target antigen is unknown.

Deletions cut 8 bases from V and 2 bases from J, with 16 bases between. Per the germline V gene, CDR1 is MNHNY and CDR2 is SVGAGI (reference sequence). The CDR3 extends over 15 amino acids. PCR primers comprised 60 Vbeta and 13 Jbeta primers. The assay was immunoSEQ multiplex PCR, and TCRdb's table has in-frame clones only and misses some. Among tens of thousands of clones listed, approximately 72% were seen once. The donors comprised healthy bone marrow donors. The TCR comes from a woman aged 40-49 years in good health and CMV-seronegative. Specimen: PBMCs. The rearrangement joins TRBV6-6 to TRBJ1-3; D is possibly TRBD1 (6 bases). Here the CDR3 reads CASRLGAATGNTIYF. The CDR3 nucleotides are TGTGCCAGCCGTCTGGGGGCAGCAACTGGAAACACCATATATTTT.